This TCR beta chain was captured in a study of identical twins. Whole-study findings and limits: High-abundance cord blood beta clonotypes had fewer insertions; memory repertoires showed none.

One entry per CDR3 protein, called by TCRdb with MiXCR from the 5' RACE reads. The sample holds approximately 150,000 distinct CDR3 sequences, 3.5% seen once. This clonotype was seen many times. Its target is not known. V lost 5 bases and J lost 1, with 15 bases in between. The CDR3 has 15 residues. Germline CDR1 and CDR2: DFQATT and SNEGSKA (reference sequence). This sequence originates from a man aged 18-30 years in good health. J is TRBJ2-4 and V is TRBV20-1; a possible D gene is TRBD2 (5 bases). Input material: memory T cells sorted from blood. CDR3 amino acids: CSAPGRGRAKNIQYF. The CDR3, as DNA: TGCAGTGCTCCGGGCCGGGGTCGGGCCAAAAACATTCAGTACTTC.